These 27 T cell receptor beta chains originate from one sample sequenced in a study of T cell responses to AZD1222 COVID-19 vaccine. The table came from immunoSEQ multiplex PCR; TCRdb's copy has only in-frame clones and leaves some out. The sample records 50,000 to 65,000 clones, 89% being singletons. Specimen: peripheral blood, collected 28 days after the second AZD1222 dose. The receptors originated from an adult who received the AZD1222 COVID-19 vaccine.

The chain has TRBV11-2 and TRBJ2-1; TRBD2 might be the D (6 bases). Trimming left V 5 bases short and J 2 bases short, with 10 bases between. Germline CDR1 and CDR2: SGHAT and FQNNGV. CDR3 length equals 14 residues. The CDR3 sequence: CASSGSGPYNEQFF. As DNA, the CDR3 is TGTGCCAGCAGCGGTAGCGGTCCCTACAATGAGCAGTTCTTC.

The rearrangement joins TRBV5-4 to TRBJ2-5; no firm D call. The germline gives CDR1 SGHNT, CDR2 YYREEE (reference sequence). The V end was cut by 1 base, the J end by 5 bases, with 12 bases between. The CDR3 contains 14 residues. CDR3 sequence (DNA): TGTGCCAGCAGCTTGTCCAGTTCCGCGGAGACCCAGTACTTC. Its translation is CASSLSSSAETQYF.

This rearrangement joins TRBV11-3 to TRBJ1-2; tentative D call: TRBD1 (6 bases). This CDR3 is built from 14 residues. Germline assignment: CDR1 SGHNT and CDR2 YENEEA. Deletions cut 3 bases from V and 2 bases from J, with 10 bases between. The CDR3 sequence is CASSFPGQNYGYTF. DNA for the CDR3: TGTGCCAGCAGCTTCCCCGGACAGAACTATGGCTACACCTTC.

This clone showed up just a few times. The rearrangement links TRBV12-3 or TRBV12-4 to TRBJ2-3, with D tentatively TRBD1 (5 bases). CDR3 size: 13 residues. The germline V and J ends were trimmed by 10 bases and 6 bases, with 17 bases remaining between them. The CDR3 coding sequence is TGTGCCACCACAAGGGGCCCACGGGATACGCAGTATTTT. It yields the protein CATTRGPRDTQYF.

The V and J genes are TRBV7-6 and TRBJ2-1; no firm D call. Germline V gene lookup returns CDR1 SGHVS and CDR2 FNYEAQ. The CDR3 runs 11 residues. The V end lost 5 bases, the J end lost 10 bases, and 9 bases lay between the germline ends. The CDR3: CASSSQEEQFF. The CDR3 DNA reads TGTGCCAGCAGCAGTCAGGAAGAGCAGTTCTTC.

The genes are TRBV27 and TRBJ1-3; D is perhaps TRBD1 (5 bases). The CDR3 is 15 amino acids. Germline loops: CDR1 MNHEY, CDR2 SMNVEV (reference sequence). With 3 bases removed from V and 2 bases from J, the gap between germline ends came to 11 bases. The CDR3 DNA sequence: TGTGCCAGCAGTTTCTCGGGGCAAGCTGGAAACACCATATATTTT. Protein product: CASSFSGQAGNTIYF.

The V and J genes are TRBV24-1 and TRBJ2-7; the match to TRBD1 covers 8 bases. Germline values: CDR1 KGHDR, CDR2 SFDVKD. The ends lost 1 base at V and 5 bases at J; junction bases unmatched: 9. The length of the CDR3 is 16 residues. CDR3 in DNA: TGTGCCACCAGTGATTTTTACCGGACAGGGAGTCACGAGCAGTACTTC. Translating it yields CATSDFYRTGSHEQYF.

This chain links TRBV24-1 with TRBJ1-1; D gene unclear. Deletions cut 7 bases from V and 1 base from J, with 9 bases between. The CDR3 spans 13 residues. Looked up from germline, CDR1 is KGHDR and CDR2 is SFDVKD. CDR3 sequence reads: CATRSDANTEAFF. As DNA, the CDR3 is TGTGCCACCAGATCTGACGCGAACACTGAAGCTTTCTTT.

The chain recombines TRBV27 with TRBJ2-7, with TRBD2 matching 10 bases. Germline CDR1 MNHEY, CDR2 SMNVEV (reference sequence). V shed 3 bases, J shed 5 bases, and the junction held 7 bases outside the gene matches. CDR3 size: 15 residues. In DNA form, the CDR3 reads TGTGCCAGCAGTTTTCGGGCTAGCGGGAGTCACGAGCAGTACTTC. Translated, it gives CASSFRASGSHEQYF.

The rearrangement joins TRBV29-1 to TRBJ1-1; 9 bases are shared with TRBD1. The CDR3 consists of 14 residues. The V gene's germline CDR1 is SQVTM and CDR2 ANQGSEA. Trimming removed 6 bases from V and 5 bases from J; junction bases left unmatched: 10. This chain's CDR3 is CSVRDREKRTEAFF. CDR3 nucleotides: TGCAGCGTCAGGGACAGGGAGAAGCGGACTGAAGCTTTCTTT.

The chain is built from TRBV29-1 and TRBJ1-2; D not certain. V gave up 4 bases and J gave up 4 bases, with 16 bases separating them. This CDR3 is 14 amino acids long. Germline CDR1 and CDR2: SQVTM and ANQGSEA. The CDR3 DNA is TGCAGCGTTGTTCGGCCAACCACCCCCTATGGCTACACCTTC. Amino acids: CSVVRPTTPYGYTF.

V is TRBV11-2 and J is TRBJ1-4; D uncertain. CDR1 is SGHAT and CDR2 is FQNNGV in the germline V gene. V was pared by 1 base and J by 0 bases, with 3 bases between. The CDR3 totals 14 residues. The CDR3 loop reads CASSLGTTNEKLFF. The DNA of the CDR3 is TGTGCCAGCAGCTTAGGAACAACTAATGAAAAACTGTTTTTT.

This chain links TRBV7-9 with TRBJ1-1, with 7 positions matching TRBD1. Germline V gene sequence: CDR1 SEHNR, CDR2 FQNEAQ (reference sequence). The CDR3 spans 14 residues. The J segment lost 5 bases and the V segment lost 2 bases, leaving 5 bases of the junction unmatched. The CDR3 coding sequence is TGTGCCAGCAGCTTACAGGGGGAGAGTACTGAAGCTTTCTTT. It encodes CASSLQGESTEAFF.

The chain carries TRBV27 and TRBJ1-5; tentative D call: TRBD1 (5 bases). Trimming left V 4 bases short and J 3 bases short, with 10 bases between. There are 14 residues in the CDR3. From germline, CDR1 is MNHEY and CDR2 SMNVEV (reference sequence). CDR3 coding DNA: TGTGCCAGCAGTTCCCCGGACAACAATCAGCCCCAGCATTTT. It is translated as CASSSPDNNQPQHF.

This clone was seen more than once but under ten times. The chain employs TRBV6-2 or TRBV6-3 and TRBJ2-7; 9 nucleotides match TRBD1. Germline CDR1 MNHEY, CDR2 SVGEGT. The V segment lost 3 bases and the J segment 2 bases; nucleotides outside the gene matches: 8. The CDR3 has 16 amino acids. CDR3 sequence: CASSYRSGTGTYEQYF. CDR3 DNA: TGTGCCAGCAGTTATCGGTCCGGGACAGGGACCTACGAGCAGTACTTC.

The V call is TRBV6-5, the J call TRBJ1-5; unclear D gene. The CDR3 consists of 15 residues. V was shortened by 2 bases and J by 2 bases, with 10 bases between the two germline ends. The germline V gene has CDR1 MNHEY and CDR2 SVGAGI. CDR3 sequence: CASSYVSGGNQPQHF. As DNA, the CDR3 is TGTGCCAGCAGTTACGTTTCTGGGGGCAATCAGCCCCAGCATTTT.

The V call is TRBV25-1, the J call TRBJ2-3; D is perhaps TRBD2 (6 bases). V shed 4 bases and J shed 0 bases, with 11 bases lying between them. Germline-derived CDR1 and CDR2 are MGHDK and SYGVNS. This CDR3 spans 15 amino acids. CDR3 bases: TGTGCCAGCAGTGCGGGCGGGAAGAGCACAGATACGCAGTATTTT. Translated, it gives CASSAGGKSTDTQYF.

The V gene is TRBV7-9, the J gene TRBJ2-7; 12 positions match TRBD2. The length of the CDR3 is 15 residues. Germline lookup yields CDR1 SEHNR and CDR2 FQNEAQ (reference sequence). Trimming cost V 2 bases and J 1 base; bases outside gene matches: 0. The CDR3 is CASSLLAGGSYEQYF. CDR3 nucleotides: TGTGCCAGCAGCTTACTAGCGGGAGGGTCCTACGAGCAGTACTTC.

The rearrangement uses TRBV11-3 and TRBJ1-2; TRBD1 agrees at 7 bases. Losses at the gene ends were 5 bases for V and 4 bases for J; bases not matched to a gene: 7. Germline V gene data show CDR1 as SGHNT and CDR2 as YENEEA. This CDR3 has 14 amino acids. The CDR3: CASSRGTVRYGYTF. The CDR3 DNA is TGTGCCAGCAGCCGAGGGACAGTACGCTATGGCTACACCTTC.

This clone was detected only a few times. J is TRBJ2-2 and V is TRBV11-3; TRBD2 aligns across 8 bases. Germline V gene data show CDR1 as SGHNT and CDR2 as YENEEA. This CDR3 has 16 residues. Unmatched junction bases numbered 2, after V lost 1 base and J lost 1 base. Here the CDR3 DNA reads TGTGCCAGCAGCTTAGTAGCGGGAATGAACACCGGGGAGCTGTTTTTT. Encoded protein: CASSLVAGMNTGELFF. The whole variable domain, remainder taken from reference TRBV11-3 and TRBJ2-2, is EAGVVQSPRYKIIEKKQPVAFWCNPISGHNTLYWYLQNLGQGPELLIRYENEEAVDDSQLPKDRFSAERLKGVDSTLKIQPAELGDSAVYLCASSLVAGMNTGELFFGEGSRLTVL.

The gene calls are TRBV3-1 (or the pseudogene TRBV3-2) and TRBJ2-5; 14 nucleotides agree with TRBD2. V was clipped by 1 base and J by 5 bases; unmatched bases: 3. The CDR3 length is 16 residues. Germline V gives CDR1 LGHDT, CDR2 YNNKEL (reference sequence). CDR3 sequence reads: CASSQGGTSGSETQYF. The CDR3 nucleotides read TGTGCCAGCAGCCAAGGGGGGACTAGCGGGAGTGAGACCCAGTACTTC.

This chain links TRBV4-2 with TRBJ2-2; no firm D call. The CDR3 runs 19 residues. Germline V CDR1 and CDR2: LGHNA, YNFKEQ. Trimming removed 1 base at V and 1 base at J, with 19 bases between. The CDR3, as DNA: TGTGCCAGCAGCCAAGCTGGTCTTCATTCAGCAAAGAACACCGGGGAGCTGTTTTTT. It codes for CASSQAGLHSAKNTGELFF.

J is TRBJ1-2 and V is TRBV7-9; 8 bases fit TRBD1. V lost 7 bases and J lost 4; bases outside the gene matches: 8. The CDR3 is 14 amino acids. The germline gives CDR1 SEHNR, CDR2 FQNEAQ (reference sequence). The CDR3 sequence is CASTSSTGGYGYTF. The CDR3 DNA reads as TGTGCCAGCACGAGCTCTACAGGGGGCTATGGCTACACCTTC.

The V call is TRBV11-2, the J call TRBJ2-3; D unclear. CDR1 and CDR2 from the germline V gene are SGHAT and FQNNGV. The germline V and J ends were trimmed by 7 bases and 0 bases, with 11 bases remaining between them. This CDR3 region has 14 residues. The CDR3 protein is CASTSDRSTDTQYF. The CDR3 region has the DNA TGTGCCAGCACCTCCGACCGAAGCACAGATACGCAGTATTTT.

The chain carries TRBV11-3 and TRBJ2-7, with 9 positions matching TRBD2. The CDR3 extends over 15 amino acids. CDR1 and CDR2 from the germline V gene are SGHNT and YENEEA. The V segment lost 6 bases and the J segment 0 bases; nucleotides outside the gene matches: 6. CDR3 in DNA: TGTGCCAGCAGTCCCCGACTAGCGGTCTCCTACGAGCAGTACTTC. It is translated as CASSPRLAVSYEQYF.

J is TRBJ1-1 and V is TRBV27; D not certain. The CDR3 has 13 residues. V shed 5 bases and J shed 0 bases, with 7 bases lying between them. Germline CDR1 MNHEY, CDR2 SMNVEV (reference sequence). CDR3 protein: CASSPKMNTEAFF. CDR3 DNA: TGTGCCAGCAGTCCGAAAATGAACACTGAAGCTTTCTTT.

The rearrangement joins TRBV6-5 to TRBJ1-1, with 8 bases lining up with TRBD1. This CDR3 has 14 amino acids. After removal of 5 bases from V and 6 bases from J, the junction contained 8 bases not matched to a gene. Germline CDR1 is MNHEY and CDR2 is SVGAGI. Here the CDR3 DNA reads TGTGCCAGCAGTAGCTACAGGGGGGACGCTGAAGCTTTCTTT. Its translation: CASSSYRGDAEAFF.